Following are 32 T cell receptor beta chains from one sample sequenced in a study of T cell repertoires in cytomegalovirus infection. Each CDR3 protein gets one entry after TCRdb re-called the reads with MiXCR. The repertoire holds around 490,000 distinct CDR3 sequences, around 27% seen once, with about 12% in the top ten. Sequencing was carried out using PBMCs. Receptor source: a human donor in good health (CMV status not recorded). Some clones in this sample may be carry-over from other donors' samples.

This clonotype was observed a few times. The J gene is TRBJ2-7, the V gene TRBV15, with 13 bases lining up with TRBD2. Germline V gives CDR1 LNHNV, CDR2 YYDKDF (reference sequence). The V and J ends lost 4 bases and 2 bases, in that order; junction bases with no gene match: 11. The CDR3 loop spans 18 amino acids. The CDR3 bases are TGTGCCACCAGCACCACAAACCTAACTAGCGGGAGGGCCTACGAGCAGTACGTC. Translated: CATSTTNLTSGRAYEQYV.

The sample holds a few counts of this clonotype. The rearrangement links TRBV28 to TRBJ2-1; 8 bases map to TRBD2. The CDR3 has 15 amino acids. V was clipped by 8 bases and J by 3 bases; unmatched bases: 9. The germline V gene has CDR1 MDHEN and CDR2 SYDVKM. CDR3 protein: CASFPGSGSYNEQFF. CDR3 nucleotides: TGTGCCAGCTTTCCAGGAAGCGGGAGCTACAATGAGCAGTTCTTC.

This clonotype was seen ten or more times. J is TRBJ1-6 and V is TRBV7-2, with 12 bases fitting TRBD1. V lost 0 bases to trimming and J lost 7 bases; unmatched junction nucleotides: 7. This CDR3 spans 18 amino acids. From germline, CDR1 is SGHTA and CDR2 FQGNSA. CDR3 sequence: CASSLARGQGAGNSPLHF. The DNA of the CDR3 is TGTGCCAGCAGCTTAGCAAGGGGACAGGGGGCTGGAAATTCACCCCTCCACTTT. The variable domain in full, completed from reference TRBV7-2 and TRBJ1-6, reads GAGVSQSPSNKVTEKGKDVELRCDPISGHTALYWYRQSLGQGLEFLIYFQGNSAPDKSGLPSDRFSAERTGGSVSTLTIQRTQQEDSAVYLCASSLARGQGAGNSPLHFGNGTRLTVT.

This clonotype was seen more than once but under ten times. Since no conserved phenylalanine or tryptophan closes the CDR3, a read error is the likely cause. Because the CDR3's place on the DNA is in doubt, the DNA is left out and the CDR3 is given as listed by TCRdb. The chain has TRBV6-2 or TRBV6-3 and TRBJ2-5; TRBD2, as called in the table, went unchecked against the DNA. Germline loops: CDR1 MNHEY, CDR2 SVGEGT. The CDR3 is made up of 13 amino acids, end residues included. CDR3 amino acids: CASRDPNYGTTTA.

This clonotype was detected a few times. The chain is built from TRBV19 and TRBJ2-6; 8 bases align to TRBD1. The junction had 3 bases not matched to a gene; V was cut back by 5 bases and J by 0 bases. Germline values: CDR1 LNHDA, CDR2 SQIVND (reference sequence). This CDR3 has 16 amino acids. This CDR3 is CASSGQGDSGANVLTF. CDR3 nucleotide sequence: TGTGCCAGTAGTGGACAGGGTGACTCTGGGGCCAACGTCCTGACTTTC.

This clonotype was observed a few times. The chain carries TRBV27 and TRBJ1-1, with no clear D. V lost 2 bases to trimming and J lost 11 bases, with 15 bases between them. The CDR3 is made up of 13 amino acids. Germline-derived CDR1 and CDR2 are MNHEY and SMNVEV (reference sequence). The CDR3 DNA is TGTGCCAGCAGTTTAGTCCTGGGCGGGTCGGCTTTCTTT. It translates to CASSLVLGGSAFF.

There are many counts of this clonotype. The chain is built from TRBV28 and TRBJ1-1; D may be TRBD1 (5 bases). The CDR3 is made up of 14 amino acids. V was trimmed by 4 bases and J by 2 bases, leaving 11 bases between them. Looked up from germline, CDR1 is MDHEN and CDR2 is SYDVKM. This CDR3 reads CASSSPGSNTEAFF. Here the CDR3 DNA reads TGTGCCAGCAGTTCTCCAGGGTCTAACACTGAAGCTTTCTTT.

The V gene is TRBV6-5, the J gene TRBJ2-5; perhaps TRBD1 as D (7 bases). CDR1 is MNHEY, CDR2 SVGAGI, per germline. The length of the CDR3 is 13 residues. Trimming took off 6 bases at V and 5 bases at J, with 13 bases between the two ends. CDR3 nucleotides: TGTGCCAGCAGACAACAGGGGAGGGAGACCCAGTACTTC. This sequence encodes CASRQQGRETQYF.

This CDR3 is CASIDLTRSGTEAFF. The CDR3 DNA sequence: TGTGCCAGCATCGACTTAACTCGGTCCGGAACTGAAGCTTTCTTT. The gene calls are TRBV2 and TRBJ1-1; D ambiguous. The germline V and J ends were trimmed by 7 bases and 5 bases, with 20 bases remaining between them. Germline V gene data show CDR1 as SNHLY and CDR2 as FYNNEI. This CDR3 has 15 residues.

CDR3 protein: CASSHGRGDPYGYTF. The CDR3 coding sequence is TGCGCCAGCAGCCACGGAAGAGGGGACCCCTATGGCTACACCTTC. The chain carries TRBV4-3 and TRBJ1-2; possibly TRBD1 for D (5 bases). Deletions cut 3 bases from V and 4 bases from J, with 15 bases between. Germline CDR1 is LGHNA and CDR2 is YSLEER. This CDR3 spans 15 amino acids.

This clonotype was found a few times. This rearrangement joins TRBV4-3 to TRBJ2-3; 10 nucleotides match TRBD2. The CDR3 is made up of 17 amino acids. Germline CDR1 is LGHNA and CDR2 is YSLEER. J gave up 3 bases and V 0 bases, and 6 bases lay outside the gene matches. DNA for the CDR3: TGCGCCAGCAGCCAAGATTCGAGCGGGAGGGGGACAGATACGCAGTATTTT. Protein: CASSQDSSGRGTDTQYF.

This clonotype was observed many times. This chain uses TRBV6-2 or TRBV6-3 with TRBJ2-5; D gene unclear. The V end lost 6 bases, the J end lost 5 bases, and 7 bases lay between the germline ends. CDR1 is MNHEY, CDR2 SVGEGT, per germline. The CDR3 totals 11 residues. CDR3 region: CASRRSETQYF. As DNA, the CDR3 is TGTGCCAGCAGGAGAAGTGAGACCCAGTACTTC.

In this sample, this clonotype turned up a few times. This chain links TRBV19 with TRBJ1-4; a possible D gene is TRBD1 (5 bases). Germline-derived CDR1 and CDR2 are LNHDA and SQIVND (reference sequence). The CDR3 spans 14 residues. The V end lost 6 bases, the J end lost 0 bases, and 8 bases lay between the germline ends. The CDR3 nucleotides are TGTGCCAGTAGGGGGGAAGCAACTAATGAAAAACTGTTTTTT. It is translated as CASRGEATNEKLFF.

This clonotype was observed a single time. The chain employs TRBV19 and TRBJ2-3; 9 positions agree with TRBD1. V lost 4 bases, J lost 5 bases, and 4 bases stayed unmatched. This CDR3 spans 14 amino acids. Germline V gives CDR1 LNHDA, CDR2 SQIVND (reference sequence). The CDR3 is CASSSRTGVDTQYF. Written as DNA, the CDR3 is TGTGCCAGTAGTAGCCGGACAGGGGTAGATACGCAGTATTTT.

This clonotype was recorded many times. The chain carries TRBV7-2 and TRBJ2-1; a possible D gene is TRBD2 (6 bases). CDR1 is SGHTA and CDR2 is FQGNSA in the germline V gene. Trimming cost V 5 bases and J 12 bases, with 14 bases left between them. The CDR3 loop spans 12 amino acids. The CDR3 loop is CASSLHRGVQFF. The DNA of the CDR3 is TGTGCCAGCAGCCTCCATCGCGGGGTGCAGTTCTTC. Full variable domain (rest looked up from reference TRBV7-2 and TRBJ2-1): GAGVSQSPSNKVTEKGKDVELRCDPISGHTALYWYRQSLGQGLEFLIYFQGNSAPDKSGLPSDRFSAERTGGSVSTLTIQRTQQEDSAVYLCASSLHRGVQFFGPGTRLTVL.

This chain uses TRBV19 with TRBJ1-5; tentative D call: TRBD1 (6 bases). Per germline, CDR1 LNHDA and CDR2 SQIVND (reference sequence). The CDR3 is 15 amino acids. Trimming shortened V by 5 bases and J by 1 base, and 12 bases separated the two germline ends. The CDR3 region has the DNA TGTGCCAGTAGTTCCGGGACACAGAGCAATCAGCCCCAGCATTTT. Translated: CASSSGTQSNQPQHF.

The chain joins TRBV12-3 or TRBV12-4 to TRBJ1-1; D perhaps matches TRBD1 (5 bases). The length of the CDR3 is 15 residues. The V and J ends lost 4 bases and 1 base respectively, with 13 bases between them. The CDR3 DNA reads as TGTGCCAGCAGTTGGGGGGGATCAAGGAACACTGAAGCTTTCTTT. It translates to CASSWGGSRNTEAFF.

The chain couples TRBV7-2 to TRBJ2-3, with D uncertain. CDR3 length: 15 amino acids. Trimming stripped 1 base from V and 0 bases from J, with 8 bases between. The germline V gene encodes CDR1 SGHTA and CDR2 FQGNSA. CDR3 in amino acids: CASSLVGPSTDTQYF. In DNA form, the CDR3 reads TGTGCCAGCAGCTTAGTTGGGCCTAGCACAGATACGCAGTATTTT.

The rearrangement joins TRBV19 to TRBJ1-1; D call uncertain. From germline, CDR1 is LNHDA and CDR2 SQIVND (reference sequence). The length of the CDR3 is 11 residues. Trimming cost V 8 bases and J 3 bases, with 7 bases left between them. CDR3: CASLAYTEAFF. The CDR3 nucleotides read TGTGCCAGTTTGGCATACACTGAAGCTTTCTTT.

This rearrangement joins TRBV3-1 to TRBJ1-2; no clear D gene. The germline gives CDR1 LGHDT, CDR2 YNNKEL (reference sequence). The CDR3 contains 14 residues. With 0 bases removed from V and 0 bases from J, the gap between germline ends came to 5 bases. CDR3 coding DNA: TGTGCCAGCAGCCAAGACGCATCTAACTATGGCTACACCTTC. Residues: CASSQDASNYGYTF.

This sequence joins TRBV14 and TRBJ2-2, with D maybe TRBD1 (5 bases). Trimming removed 4 bases from V and 7 bases from J, with 16 bases in between. Germline assignment: CDR1 SGHDN and CDR2 FVKESK. This CDR3 spans 15 amino acids. In nucleotides, the CDR3 is TGTGCCAGCAGCCCCTTCGCAGGGTTGGACGGGGAGCTGTTTTTT. Its protein is CASSPFAGLDGELFF. The full variable domain, completed using reference TRBV14 and TRBJ2-2, is EAGVTQFPSHSVIEKGQTVTLRCDPISGHDNLYWYRRVMGKEIKFLLHFVKESKQDESGMPNNRFLAERTGGTYSTLKVQPAELEDSGVYFCASSPFAGLDGELFFGEGSRLTVL.

The rearrangement uses TRBV7-2 and TRBJ1-2; 7 nucleotides agree with TRBD1. This CDR3 comprises 15 residues. Germline trimming cut 4 bases from V and 5 bases from J; bases unmatched to any gene: 10. The germline V gene encodes CDR1 SGHTA and CDR2 FQGNSA. The CDR3: CASSSRRGPGYGYTF. The DNA of the CDR3 is TGTGCCAGCAGCTCACGGAGGGGGCCCGGATATGGCTACACCTTC.

The chain carries TRBV28 and TRBJ2-6; D uncertain. The germline V and J ends were trimmed by 4 bases and 11 bases, with 6 bases remaining between them. The CDR3 consists of 11 residues. CDR1 is MDHEN and CDR2 is SYDVKM in the germline V gene. As DNA, the CDR3 is TGTGCCAGCAGTTCCCCACACGTCCTGACTTTC. This encodes CASSSPHVLTF. Together with reference TRBV28 and TRBJ2-6, the CDR3 gives the full variable domain: DVKVTQSSRYLVKRTGEKVFLECVQDMDHENMFWYRQDPGLGLRLIYFSYDVKMKEKGDIPEGYSVSREKKERFSLILESASTNQTSMYLCASSSPHVLTFGAGSRLTVL.

This clonotype was found many times. The chain employs TRBV7-2 and TRBJ2-7; the D gene is possibly TRBD2 (6 bases). The CDR3 has 12 residues. Germline V lookup: CDR1 SGHTA, CDR2 FQGNSA. Written as DNA, the CDR3 is TGTGCCAGCAGCCGTTCTTTCGGGAGACTGAACGTC. This encodes CASSRSFGRLNV.

This clonotype was picked up a small number of times. The genes are TRBV28 and TRBJ1-2; 7 bases match TRBD1. The CDR3 extends over 17 amino acids. Germline V gene data show CDR1 as MDHEN and CDR2 as SYDVKM. V trimming: 2 bases; J trimming: 3 bases; junction bases outside the gene matches: 12. The CDR3 spells CASSLSGRRQGDYGYTF. The CDR3 DNA is TGTGCCAGCAGTTTAAGCGGACGGCGACAGGGTGACTATGGCTACACCTTC.

The CDR3 loop is CASRLRAAYNEQFF. The DNA for the CDR3 is TGTGCCAGCAGGCTCCGGGCGGCCTACAATGAGCAGTTCTTC. The rearrangement links TRBV12-3 or TRBV12-4 to TRBJ2-1; the D is unclear. Trimming shortened V by 6 bases and J by 2 bases, and 11 bases separated the two germline ends. The CDR3 consists of 14 residues.

The chain has TRBV6-5 and TRBJ1-1; tentatively, D is TRBD1 (6 bases). Per germline, CDR1 MNHEY and CDR2 SVGAGI. The CDR3 totals 14 residues. Trimming removed 6 bases at V and 0 bases at J, with 11 bases between. The CDR3 sequence: CASRNREVNTEAFF. The CDR3 DNA reads TGTGCCAGCAGAAACAGGGAGGTGAACACTGAAGCTTTCTTT.

The chain is built from TRBV5-6 and TRBJ2-5; D possibly corresponds to TRBD2 (5 bases). From germline, CDR1 is SGHDT and CDR2 YYEEEE. V lost 1 base to trimming and J lost 3 bases, with 13 bases between them. CDR3 size: 15 residues. Here the CDR3 reads CASSLRSGVKETQYF. CDR3 in DNA: TGTGCCAGCAGCTTGCGAAGCGGAGTGAAAGAGACCCAGTACTTC.

This clonotype was detected a few times. This chain connects TRBV7-9 to TRBJ2-3; TRBD1 or TRBD2 may be the D gene (5 bases each). The V end was cut by 0 bases, the J end by 4 bases, with 14 bases between. This CDR3 is 16 amino acids long. The V gene's germline CDR1 is SEHNR and CDR2 FQNEAQ (reference sequence). CDR3 DNA: TGTGCCAGCAGCTTAGCGGTCGGGGCCCACGCAGATACGCAGTATTTT. This translates into CASSLAVGAHADTQYF. Full variable domain (outside the CDR3, taken from reference TRBV7-9 and TRBJ2-3): DTGVSQNPRHKITKRGQNVTFRCDPISEHNRLYWYRQTLGQGPEFLTYFQNEAQLEKSRLLSDRFSAERPKGSFSTLEIQRTEQGDSAMYLCASSLAVGAHADTQYFGPGTRLTVL.

The chain couples TRBV6-2 or TRBV6-3 to TRBJ2-3, with D perhaps assigned TRBD1 or TRBD2 (5 bases each). Looked up from germline, CDR1 is MNHEY and CDR2 is SVGEGT. V dropped 6 bases and J dropped 7 bases, with 14 bases sitting between them. This CDR3 has 13 residues. CDR3 protein: CASRGTVGNTQYF. The CDR3 nucleotides read TGTGCCAGCAGAGGGACCGTGGGAAATACGCAGTATTTT.

This chain connects TRBV20-1 to TRBJ2-1, with 12 positions matching TRBD2. Trimming cost V 6 bases and J 4 bases; bases outside gene matches: 7. The CDR3 is 15 amino acids. CDR1 is DFQATT and CDR2 is SNEGSKA in the germline V gene (reference sequence). The CDR3 DNA sequence: TGCAGTGCCCAGACTAGCGGGAGTACGTACAATGAGCAGTTCTTC. Its protein is CSAQTSGSTYNEQFF.

J is TRBJ2-7 and V is TRBV20-1, with TRBD2 matching over 7 bases. The CDR3 spans 15 residues. CDR1 is DFQATT, CDR2 SNEGSKA, per germline (reference sequence). Trimming cost V 3 bases and J 6 bases; bases outside gene matches: 14. CDR3 DNA: TGCAGTGCTAGTTCGGTCGGACTAGTTTCTGGCGAGCAGTACTTC. Translating it yields CSASSVGLVSGEQYF.